The T cell receptor (beta chain) under discussion was sequenced for a study of T cell repertoires in cytomegalovirus infection. About the research overall: It was the public TCR beta signatures that indicated both CMV infection and matching HLA type.

Details on this clonotype: Antigen specificity is unknown.

TCRdb independently ran MiXCR on the reads; one entry per CDR3 protein. This table has more than 650,000 distinct CDR3 sequences, 35% appearing once. Study-level points and caveats: Summed public TCR beta family frequency identified CMV carriers bearing the relevant HLA. In two of eight donors, the top clonotype was HLA-C-restricted CMV-specific.

V was cut by 2 bases and J by 8 bases, with 13 bases left in between. This CDR3 region has 14 residues. Germline V lookup: CDR1 ENHRY, CDR2 SYGVKD. V gene TRBV10-3 combines with J gene TRBJ2-1; D gene uncertain. The clonotype comes from a human donor in good health (CMV status not recorded). Some clones in this sample may be carry-over from other donors' samples. The sample taken for sequencing was PBMCs. The CDR3 spells CAISETLLTHEQFF. CDR3 coding DNA: TGTGCCATCAGTGAGACTCTCTTGACTCATGAGCAGTTCTTC.